This paragraph covers one T cell receptor (beta chain) sequence. This record belongs to a study of blood T cell repertoires in COVID-19. Whole-study context: Acute-phase and convalescent COVID-19 samples originated in the United States, Italy and Spain.

Participants' own reports of clinical history determined their cohort assignment. As handled by the study authors: Estimates of nucleated cell counts were drawn from the amplification of reference gene primers. Profiling relied on immunoSEQ multiplex PCR, and the TCRdb table lists in-frame clones only, not all of them. V and J calls and clone size come straight from that table; D and trimming were deduced from the DNA. The data contain 490,000 or so clones, 88% of them singletons. Losses at the gene ends were 4 bases for V and 7 bases for J; bases not matched to a gene: 8. Germline V gene data show CDR1 as LNHDA and CDR2 as SQIVND (reference sequence). The CDR3 sequence is 14 residues long.

The chain employs TRBV19 and TRBJ1-1; 8 bases map to TRBD1. Sequenced: PBMCs or T cells enriched from blood (not recorded which). The receptor's source is a woman aged 60 to 75 who had recovered from COVID-19. This CDR3 reads CASSRLGQEIEAFF. As DNA, the CDR3 is TGTGCCAGTAGTAGGCTGGGACAGGAGATTGAAGCTTTCTTT. The full variable domain, its missing parts supplied by reference TRBV19 and TRBJ1-1, is DGGITQSPKYLFRKEGQNVTLSCEQNLNHDAMYWYRQDPGQGLRLIYYSQIVNDFQKGDIAEGYSVSREKKESFPLTVTSAQKNPTAFYLCASSRLGQEIEAFFGQGTRLTVV.